Sequencing of this T cell receptor beta chain was carried out in a study of shared clonotypes between healthy human individuals. Whole-study results and caveats: Generally, naive subsets (rather than memory subsets) showed larger estimated richness.

CD45RO-negative CD8 cells positively selected for CCR7 made up the naive population, which excluded terminally differentiated effector memory CD45RA+ cells. All participating donors were Caucasian adults from Nashville, Tennessee. V was pared by 5 bases and J by 3 bases, with 5 bases of the junction left unmatched. The CDR3 runs to 16 residues. CDR1 and CDR2 (germline): SGHVS, FNYEAQ. Sorted-subset replicate PCR reactions were performed with about 200 ng DNA, corresponding to roughly 30,000 T cell genomes. This table comes from immunoSEQ multiplex PCR, and its TCRdb copy is limited to in-frame clones, with some not included. The table lists some 2,000,000 clones, just under 95% of them singletons, with around 1.1% in the top ten. About this clone: The antigen is not known.

The clonotype comes from a man younger than 35 in good health. The sample consisted of naive CD8+ T cells sorted from blood. V gene TRBV7-6 combines with J gene TRBJ2-3, with TRBD2 matching 13 bases. CDR3 in amino acids: CASSQLAGGPTDTQYF. The CDR3 DNA follows: TGTGCCAGCAGCCAACTAGCGGGGGGGCCTACAGATACGCAGTATTTT.